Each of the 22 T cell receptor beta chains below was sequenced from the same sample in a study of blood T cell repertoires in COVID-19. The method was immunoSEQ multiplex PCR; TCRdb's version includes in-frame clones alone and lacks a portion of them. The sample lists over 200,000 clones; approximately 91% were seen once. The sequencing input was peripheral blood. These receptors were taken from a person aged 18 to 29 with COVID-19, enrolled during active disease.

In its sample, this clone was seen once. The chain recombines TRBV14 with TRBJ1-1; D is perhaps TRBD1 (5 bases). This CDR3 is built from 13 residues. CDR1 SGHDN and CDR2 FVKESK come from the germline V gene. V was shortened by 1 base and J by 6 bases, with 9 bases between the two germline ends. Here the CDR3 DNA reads TGTGCCAGCAGCCAAGTTCCGGGGGCTGAAGCTTTCTTT. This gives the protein CASSQVPGAEAFF.

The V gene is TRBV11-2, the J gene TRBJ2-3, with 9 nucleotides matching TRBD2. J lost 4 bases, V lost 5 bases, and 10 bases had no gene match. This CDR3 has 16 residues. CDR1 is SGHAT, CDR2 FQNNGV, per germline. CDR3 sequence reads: CASSRRGLASPDTQYF. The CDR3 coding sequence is TGTGCCAGCAGCCGCAGAGGACTAGCGAGCCCAGATACGCAGTATTTT.

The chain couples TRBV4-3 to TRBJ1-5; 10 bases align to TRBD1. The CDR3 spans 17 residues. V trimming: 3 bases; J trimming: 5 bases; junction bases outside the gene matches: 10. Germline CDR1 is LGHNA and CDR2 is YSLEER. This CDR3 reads CASSQNTGTGEDQPQHF. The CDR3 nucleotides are TGCGCCAGCAGCCAGAACACCGGGACAGGGGAAGATCAGCCCCAGCATTTT.

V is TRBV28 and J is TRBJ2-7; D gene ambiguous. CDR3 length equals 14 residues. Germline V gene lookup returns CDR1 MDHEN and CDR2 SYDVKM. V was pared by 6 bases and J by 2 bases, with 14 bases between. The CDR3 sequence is CASRTHTATYEQYF. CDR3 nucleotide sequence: TGTGCCAGCAGGACTCATACGGCAACCTACGAGCAGTACTTC.

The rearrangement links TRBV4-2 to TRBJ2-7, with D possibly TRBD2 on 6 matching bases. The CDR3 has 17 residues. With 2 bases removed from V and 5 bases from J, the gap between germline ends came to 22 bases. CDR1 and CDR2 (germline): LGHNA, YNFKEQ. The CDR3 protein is CASSQTSGTVEFDEQYF. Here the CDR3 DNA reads TGTGCCAGCAGCCAAACCTCCGGGACTGTAGAGTTCGACGAGCAGTACTTC.

The CDR3 loop is CASSPDRADTQYF. CDR3 nucleotide sequence: TGTGCCAGCAGCCCTGACAGGGCAGATACGCAGTATTTT. The chain uses TRBV4-2 and TRBJ2-3; the match to TRBD1 covers 7 bases. The CDR3 totals 13 residues. J lost 4 bases, V lost 4 bases, and 2 bases had no gene match. Germline V gene sequence: CDR1 LGHNA, CDR2 YNFKEQ.

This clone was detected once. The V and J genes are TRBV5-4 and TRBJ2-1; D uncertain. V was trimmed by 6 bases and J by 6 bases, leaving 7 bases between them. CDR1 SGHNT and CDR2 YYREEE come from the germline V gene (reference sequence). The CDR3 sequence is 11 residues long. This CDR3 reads CASMRSNEQFF. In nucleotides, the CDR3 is TGTGCCAGCATGAGGTCCAATGAGCAGTTCTTC.

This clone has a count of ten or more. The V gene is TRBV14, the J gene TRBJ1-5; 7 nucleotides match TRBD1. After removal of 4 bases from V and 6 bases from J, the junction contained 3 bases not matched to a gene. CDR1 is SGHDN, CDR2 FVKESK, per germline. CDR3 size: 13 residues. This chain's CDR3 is CASSRGQAQPQHF. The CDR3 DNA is TGTGCCAGCAGCCGTGGACAGGCTCAGCCCCAGCATTTT.

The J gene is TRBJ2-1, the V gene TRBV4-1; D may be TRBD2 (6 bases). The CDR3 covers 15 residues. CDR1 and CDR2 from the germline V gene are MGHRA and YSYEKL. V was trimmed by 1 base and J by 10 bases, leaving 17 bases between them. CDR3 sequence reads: CASSQGGTSRQEQFF. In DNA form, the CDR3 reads TGCGCCAGCAGCCAAGGGGGCACTAGCCGTCAAGAGCAGTTCTTC.

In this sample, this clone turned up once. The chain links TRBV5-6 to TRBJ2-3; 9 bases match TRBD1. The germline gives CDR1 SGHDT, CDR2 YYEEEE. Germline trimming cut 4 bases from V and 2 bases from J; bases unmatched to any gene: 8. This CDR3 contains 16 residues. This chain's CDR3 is CASSAGGDRATDTQYF. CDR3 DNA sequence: TGTGCCAGCAGCGCCGGTGGGGACAGGGCCACAGATACGCAGTATTTT.

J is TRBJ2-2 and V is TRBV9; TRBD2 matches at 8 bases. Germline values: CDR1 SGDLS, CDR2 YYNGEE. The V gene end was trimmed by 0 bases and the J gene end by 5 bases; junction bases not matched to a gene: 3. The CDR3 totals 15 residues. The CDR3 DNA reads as TGTGCCAGCAGCGTAGACGGGAGGGATACCGGGGAGCTGTTTTTT. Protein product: CASSVDGRDTGELFF.

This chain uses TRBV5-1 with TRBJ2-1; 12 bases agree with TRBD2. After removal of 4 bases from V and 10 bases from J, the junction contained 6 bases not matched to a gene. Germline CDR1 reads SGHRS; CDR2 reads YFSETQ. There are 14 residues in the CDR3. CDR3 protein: CASSTGLAGNEQFF. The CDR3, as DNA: TGCGCCAGCAGCACAGGACTAGCGGGAAACGAGCAGTTCTTC. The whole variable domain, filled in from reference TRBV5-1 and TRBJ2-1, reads KAGVTQTPRYLIKTRGQQVTLSCSPISGHRSVSWYQQTPGQGLQFLFEYFSETQRNKGNFPGRFSGRQFSNSRSEMNVSTLELGDSALYLCASSTGLAGNEQFFGPGTRLTVL.

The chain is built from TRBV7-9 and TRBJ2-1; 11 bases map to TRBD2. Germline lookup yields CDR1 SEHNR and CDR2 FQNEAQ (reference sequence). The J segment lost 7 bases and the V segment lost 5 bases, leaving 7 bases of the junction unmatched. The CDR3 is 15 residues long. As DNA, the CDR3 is TGTGCCAGCAGCCTAATCGGACTAGCGGGTAATGAGCAGTTCTTC. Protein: CASSLIGLAGNEQFF.

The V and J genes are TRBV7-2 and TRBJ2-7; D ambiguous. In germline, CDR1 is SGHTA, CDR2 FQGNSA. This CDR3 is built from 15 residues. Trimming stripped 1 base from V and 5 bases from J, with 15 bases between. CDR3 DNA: TGTGCCAGCAGCTTAGTAGGTCTCAGGCCCCACGAGCAGTACTTC. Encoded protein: CASSLVGLRPHEQYF.

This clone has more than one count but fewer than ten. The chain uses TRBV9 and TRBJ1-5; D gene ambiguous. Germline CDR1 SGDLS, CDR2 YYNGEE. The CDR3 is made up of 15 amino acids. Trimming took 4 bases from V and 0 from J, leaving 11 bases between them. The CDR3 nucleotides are TGTGCCAGCAGCCCGTGGGCAGATAGCAATCAGCCCCAGCATTTT. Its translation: CASSPWADSNQPQHF. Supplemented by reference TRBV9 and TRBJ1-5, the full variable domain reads DSGVTQTPKHLITATGQRVTLRCSPRSGDLSVYWYQQSLDQGLQFLIQYYNGEERAKGNILERFSAQQFPDLHSELNLSSLELGDSALYFCASSPWADSNQPQHFGDGTRLSIL.

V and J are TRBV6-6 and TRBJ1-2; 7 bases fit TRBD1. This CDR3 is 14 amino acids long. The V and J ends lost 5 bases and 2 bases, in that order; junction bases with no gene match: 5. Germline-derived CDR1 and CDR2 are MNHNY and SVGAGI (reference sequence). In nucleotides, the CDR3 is TGTGCCAGCAGTCCCGACAGGGAGAACTATGGCTACACCTTC. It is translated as CASSPDRENYGYTF.

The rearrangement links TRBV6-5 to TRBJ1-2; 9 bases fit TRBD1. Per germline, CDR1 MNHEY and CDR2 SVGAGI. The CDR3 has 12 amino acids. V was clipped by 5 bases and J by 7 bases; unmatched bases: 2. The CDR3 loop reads CASSTGGRGYTF. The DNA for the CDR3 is TGTGCCAGCAGTACAGGGGGCCGTGGCTACACCTTC.

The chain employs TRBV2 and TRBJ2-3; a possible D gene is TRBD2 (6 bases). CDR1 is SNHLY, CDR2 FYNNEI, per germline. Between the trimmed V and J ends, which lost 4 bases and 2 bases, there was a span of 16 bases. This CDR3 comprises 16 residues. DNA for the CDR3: TGTGCCAGCAGTGGGAGGCTAGCGCATATCACAGATACGCAGTATTTT. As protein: CASSGRLAHITDTQYF.

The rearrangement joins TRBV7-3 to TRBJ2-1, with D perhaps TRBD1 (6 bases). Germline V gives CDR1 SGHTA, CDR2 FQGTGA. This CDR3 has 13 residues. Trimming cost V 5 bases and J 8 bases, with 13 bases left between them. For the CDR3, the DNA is TGTGCCAGCAGCCAATCACAGGGACATGAGCAGTTCTTC. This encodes CASSQSQGHEQFF.

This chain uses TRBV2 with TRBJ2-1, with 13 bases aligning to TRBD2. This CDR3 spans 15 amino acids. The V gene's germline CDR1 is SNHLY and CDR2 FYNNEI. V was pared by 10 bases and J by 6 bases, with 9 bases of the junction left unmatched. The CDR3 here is CATFGLAGVINEQFF. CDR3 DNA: TGTGCCACTTTTGGACTAGCGGGAGTAATCAATGAGCAGTTCTTC. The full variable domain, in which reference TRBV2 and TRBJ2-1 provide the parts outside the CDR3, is EPEVTQTPSHQVTQMGQEVILRCVPISNHLYFYWYRQILGQKVEFLVSFYNNEISEKSEIFDDQFSVERPDGSNFTLKIRSTKLEDSAMYFCATFGLAGVINEQFFGPGTRLTVL.

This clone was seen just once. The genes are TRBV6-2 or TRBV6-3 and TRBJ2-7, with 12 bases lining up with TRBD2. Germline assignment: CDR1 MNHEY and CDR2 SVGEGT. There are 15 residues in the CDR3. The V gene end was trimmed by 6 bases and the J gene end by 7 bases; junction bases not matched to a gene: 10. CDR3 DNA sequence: TGTGCCAGCAGCCCTGTACTAGCGGGGGGCTCGGAGCAGTACTTC. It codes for CASSPVLAGGSEQYF.

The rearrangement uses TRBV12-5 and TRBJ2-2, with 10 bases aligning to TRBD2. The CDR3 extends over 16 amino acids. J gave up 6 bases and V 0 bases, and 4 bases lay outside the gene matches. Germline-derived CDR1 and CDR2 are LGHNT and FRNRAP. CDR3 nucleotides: TGTGCTAGTGGTTTGGTAATAGCGGGAGGTCCCGGGGAGCTGTTTTTT. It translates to CASGLVIAGGPGELFF.